This T cell receptor (beta chain) was captured by sequencing in a study of blood T cells in healthy people across ages. Sample-barcoded 5' priming and a J-beta primer mix drove a second PCR of roughly 6 to 12 cycles. Sequencing yielded, for each sample, at least 2.5 million paired-end reads carrying CDR3. TCRdb itself ran the 5' RACE reads through MiXCR, one entry per CDR3 protein. The sample records roughly 2 million distinct CDR3 sequences, around 50% being singletons. Donors gave approximately 9.9 milliliters of peripheral blood apiece. They isolated at least 7 million PBMCs from each sample. The CDR3 is 16 amino acids. Germline trimming cut 5 bases from V and 0 bases from J; bases unmatched to any gene: 10. The germline CDR1 and CDR2 sequences are MNHEY and SVGEGT.

This receptor was taken from a woman in her forties in good health. Sequences were obtained from blood. The rearrangement links TRBV6-2 or TRBV6-3 to TRBJ2-7, with 7 positions matching TRBD1. The CDR3 region is CASSTPRQGYSYEQYF. As DNA, the CDR3 is TGTGCCAGCAGTACCCCTCGACAGGGTTACTCCTACGAGCAGTACTTC.